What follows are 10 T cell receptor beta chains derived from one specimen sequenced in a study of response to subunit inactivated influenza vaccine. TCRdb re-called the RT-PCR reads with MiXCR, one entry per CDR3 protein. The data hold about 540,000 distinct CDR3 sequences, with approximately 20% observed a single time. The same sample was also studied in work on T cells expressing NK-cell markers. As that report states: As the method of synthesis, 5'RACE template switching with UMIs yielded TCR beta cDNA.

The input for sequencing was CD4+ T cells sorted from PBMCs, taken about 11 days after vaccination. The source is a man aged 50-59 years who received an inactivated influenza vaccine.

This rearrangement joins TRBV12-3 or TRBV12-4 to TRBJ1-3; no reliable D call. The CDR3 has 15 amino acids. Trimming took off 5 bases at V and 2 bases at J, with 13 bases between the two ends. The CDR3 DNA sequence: TGTGCCAGCAGTCCTAGGGAGGGAACTGGAAACACCATATATTTT. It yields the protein CASSPREGTGNTIYF.

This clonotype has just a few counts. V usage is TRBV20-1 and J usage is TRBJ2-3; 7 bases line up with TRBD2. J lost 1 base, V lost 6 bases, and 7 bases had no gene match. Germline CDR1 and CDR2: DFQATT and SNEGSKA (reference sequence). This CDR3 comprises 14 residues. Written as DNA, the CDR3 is TGCAGTGCCGTCGGGGGGAGGCGCACAGATACGCAGTATTTT. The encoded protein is CSAVGGRRTDTQYF.

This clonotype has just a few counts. DNA for the CDR3: TGTGCCAGCAGCCTACGAGGGACCTTCTCTGGGGCCAACGTCCTGACTTTC. This translates into CASSLRGTFSGANVLTF. The V call is TRBV12-3 or TRBV12-4, the J call TRBJ2-6; D tentatively reads TRBD1 or TRBD2 (5 bases each). The V and J ends lost 6 bases and 0 bases respectively, with 15 bases between them. The CDR3 contains 17 residues.

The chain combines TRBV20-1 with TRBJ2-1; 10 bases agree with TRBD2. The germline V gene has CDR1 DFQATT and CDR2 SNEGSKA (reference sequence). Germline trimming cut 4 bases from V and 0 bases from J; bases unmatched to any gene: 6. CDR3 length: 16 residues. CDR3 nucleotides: TGCAGTGCTACCAGCGGGAGGGCCCCCTCCTACAATGAGCAGTTCTTC. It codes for CSATSGRAPSYNEQFF.

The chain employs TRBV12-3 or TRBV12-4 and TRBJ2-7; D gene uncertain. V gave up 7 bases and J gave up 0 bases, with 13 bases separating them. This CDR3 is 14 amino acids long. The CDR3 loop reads CASTDFSLSYEQYF. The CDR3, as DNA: TGTGCCAGCACAGACTTTTCCCTCTCCTACGAGCAGTACTTC.

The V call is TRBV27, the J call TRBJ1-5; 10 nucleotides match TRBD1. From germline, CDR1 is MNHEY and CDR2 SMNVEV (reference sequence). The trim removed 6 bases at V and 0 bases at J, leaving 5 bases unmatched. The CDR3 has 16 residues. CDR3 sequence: CASRDRGFYSNQPQHF. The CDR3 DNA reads TGTGCCAGCAGGGACAGGGGGTTCTATAGCAATCAGCCCCAGCATTTT.

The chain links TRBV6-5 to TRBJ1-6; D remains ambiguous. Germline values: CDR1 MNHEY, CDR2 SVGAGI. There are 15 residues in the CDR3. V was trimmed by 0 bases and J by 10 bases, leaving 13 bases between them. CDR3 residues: CASSYSYLTGSPLHF. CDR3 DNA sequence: TGTGCCAGCAGTTACTCGTACCTAACCGGGTCACCCCTCCACTTT.

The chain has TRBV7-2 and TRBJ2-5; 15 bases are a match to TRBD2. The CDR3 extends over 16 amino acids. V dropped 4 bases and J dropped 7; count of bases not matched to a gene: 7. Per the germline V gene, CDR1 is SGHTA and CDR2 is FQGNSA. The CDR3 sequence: CASSSGTSGRLGTQYF. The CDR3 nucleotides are TGTGCCAGCAGCTCCGGGACTAGCGGGAGGCTGGGGACCCAGTACTTC.

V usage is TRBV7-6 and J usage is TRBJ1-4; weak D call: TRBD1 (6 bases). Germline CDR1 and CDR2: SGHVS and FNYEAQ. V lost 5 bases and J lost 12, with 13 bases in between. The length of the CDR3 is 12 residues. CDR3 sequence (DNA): TGTGCCAGCAGCCCCCTAGGGGGGGAACTGTTTTTT. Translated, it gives CASSPLGGELFF.

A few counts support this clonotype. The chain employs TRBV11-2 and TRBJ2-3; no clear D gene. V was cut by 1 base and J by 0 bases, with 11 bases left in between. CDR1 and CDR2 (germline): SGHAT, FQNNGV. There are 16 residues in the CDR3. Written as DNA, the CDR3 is TGTGCCAGCAGCTTAGTCTTGGGGTTCAGCACAGATACGCAGTATTTT. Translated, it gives CASSLVLGFSTDTQYF.